Shown below are 10 T cell receptor beta chains from a single sample sequenced in a study of T cells in Graves' hyperthyroidism and ophthalmopathy. Authors of the study amplified TCR beta CDR3 regions from RNA transcripts. HTBI primers were used for first-round RT-PCR of the TCR CDR3. In TCRdb, the multiplex PCR reads were re-called with MiXCR into one record per CDR3 protein. The repertoire includes hundreds of thousands of distinct CDR3 sequences, 15% to 20% of them detected once, and around 61% sits in the top ten. The sample consisted of blood. The source is a woman aged 60-70 years with Graves' ophthalmopathy.

The rearrangement links TRBV7-8 to TRBJ2-6, with TRBD1 identical over 7 bases. V lost 1 base and J lost 4; bases outside the gene matches: 4. Germline V gene sequence: CDR1 SGHVS, CDR2 FQNEAQ. The CDR3 spans 16 residues. Here the CDR3 reads CASSLGQGSGANVLTF. The DNA for the CDR3 is TGTGCCAGCAGCTTAGGACAGGGTTCAGGGGCCAACGTCCTGACTTTC.

This clonotype was recorded at least ten times. V gene TRBV5-1 combines with J gene TRBJ2-3; 10 bases fit TRBD1. In germline, CDR1 is SGHRS, CDR2 YFSETQ. The CDR3 is 16 residues long. Trimming at V came to 4 bases and at J to 3 bases, leaving 8 bases not matched to a gene. For the CDR3, the DNA is TGCGCCAGCAGCCTAACCGGGACAGGGGTAACAGATACGCAGTATTTT. The encoded protein is CASSLTGTGVTDTQYF.

The V gene is TRBV4-3, the J gene TRBJ2-6; D is possibly TRBD2 (5 bases). This CDR3 is 17 amino acids long. CDR1 and CDR2 (germline): LGHNA, YSLEER. Between the trimmed V and J ends, which lost 0 bases and 0 bases, there was a span of 9 bases. The CDR3 coding sequence is TGCGCCAGCAGCCAAGATCTCGGGGTCTCTGGGGCCAACGTCCTGACTTTC. As protein: CASSQDLGVSGANVLTF.

This chain links TRBV5-1 with TRBJ2-7, with 10 bases lining up with TRBD2. This CDR3 is 18 amino acids long. Germline V gene lookup returns CDR1 SGHRS and CDR2 YFSETQ. With 2 bases clipped from V and 2 bases from J, the junction kept 13 bases outside the gene matches. The CDR3 is CASSFGTSVYQLPYEQYF. The CDR3 nucleotides read TGCGCCAGCAGCTTCGGGACTAGCGTCTACCAACTCCCCTACGAGCAGTACTTC.

This clonotype was counted many times. This chain links TRBV30 with TRBJ1-2; D gene ambiguous. CDR3 length: 14 residues. CDR1 is GTSNPN, CDR2 SVGIG, per germline (reference sequence). V was pared by 2 bases and J by 4 bases, with 14 bases between. The CDR3 DNA sequence: TGTGCCTGGAGTAAGGCCCCGACCGGCTATGGCTACACCTTC. Its translation: CAWSKAPTGYGYTF.

This clonotype was observed at least ten times. The chain combines TRBV7-2 with TRBJ2-7; the match to TRBD1 covers 9 bases. Germline trimming cut 7 bases from V and 3 bases from J; bases unmatched to any gene: 10. The CDR3 loop spans 15 amino acids. Germline loops: CDR1 SGHTA, CDR2 FQGNSA. CDR3 in DNA: TGTGCCAGCACCGAGGGGGGGACAGGGAGCTACGAGCAGTACTTC. Translation: CASTEGGTGSYEQYF.

This clonotype was seen repeatedly, ten times or more. The J gene is TRBJ1-2, the V gene TRBV20-1; TRBD1 is a possible D gene (6 bases). This CDR3 spans 12 amino acids. The germline V and J ends were trimmed by 3 bases and 8 bases, with 13 bases remaining between them. Germline V gives CDR1 DFQATT, CDR2 SNEGSKA (reference sequence). Here the CDR3 reads CSASIPGTGYTF. CDR3 sequence (DNA): TGCAGTGCTAGTATTCCAGGGACAGGCTACACCTTC.

The rearrangement links TRBV2 to TRBJ1-5; D remains unclear. The CDR3 runs 15 residues. V shed 5 bases and J shed 2 bases, with 13 bases lying between them. CDR1 is SNHLY and CDR2 is FYNNEI in the germline V gene. The CDR3 DNA reads TGTGCCAGCAGTTACAAGAGTGGCGGCAATCAGCCCCAGCATTTT. Translation: CASSYKSGGNQPQHF. Together with reference TRBV2 and TRBJ1-5, the CDR3 gives the full variable domain: EPEVTQTPSHQVTQMGQEVILRCVPISNHLYFYWYRQILGQKVEFLVSFYNNEISEKSEIFDDQFSVERPDGSNFTLKIRSTKLEDSAMYFCASSYKSGGNQPQHFGDGTRLSIL.

This clonotype was observed at least ten times. The chain combines TRBV5-1 with TRBJ2-1; maybe TRBD1 (6 bases). The germline V and J ends were trimmed by 2 bases and 8 bases, with 11 bases remaining between them. This CDR3 has 13 amino acids. Germline CDR1 is SGHRS and CDR2 is YFSETQ. The CDR3 protein is CASSLRDKDEQFF. CDR3 nucleotide sequence: TGCGCCAGCAGCTTAAGGGACAAGGATGAGCAGTTCTTC. The complete variable domain, with remaining parts taken from reference TRBV5-1 and TRBJ2-1, reads KAGVTQTPRYLIKTRGQQVTLSCSPISGHRSVSWYQQTPGQGLQFLFEYFSETQRNKGNFPGRFSGRQFSNSRSEMNVSTLELGDSALYLCASSLRDKDEQFFGPGTRLTVL.

The chain couples TRBV5-8 to TRBJ1-4; possible D gene TRBD1, 5 bases. The CDR3 is 14 residues long. Trimming pared 0 bases from V and 7 bases from J, leaving 10 bases between. CDR1 SGHTS and CDR2 YDEGEE come from the germline V gene. CDR3 nucleotide sequence: TGTGCCAGCAGCTTGGAGGGGAATGGTGAAAAACTGTTTTTT. This sequence encodes CASSLEGNGEKLFF.